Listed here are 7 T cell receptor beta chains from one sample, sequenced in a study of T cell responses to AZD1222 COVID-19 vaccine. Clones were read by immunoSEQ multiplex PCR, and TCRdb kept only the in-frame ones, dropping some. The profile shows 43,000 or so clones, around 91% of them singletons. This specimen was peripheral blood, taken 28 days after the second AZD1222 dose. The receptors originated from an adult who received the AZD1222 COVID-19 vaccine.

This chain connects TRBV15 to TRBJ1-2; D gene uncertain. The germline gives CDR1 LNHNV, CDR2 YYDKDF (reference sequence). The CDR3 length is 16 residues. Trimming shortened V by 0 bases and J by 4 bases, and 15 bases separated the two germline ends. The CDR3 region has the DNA TGTGCCACCAGCAGAGATCCAATTGGGCAGCGCTATGGCTACACCTTC. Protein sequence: CATSRDPIGQRYGYTF.

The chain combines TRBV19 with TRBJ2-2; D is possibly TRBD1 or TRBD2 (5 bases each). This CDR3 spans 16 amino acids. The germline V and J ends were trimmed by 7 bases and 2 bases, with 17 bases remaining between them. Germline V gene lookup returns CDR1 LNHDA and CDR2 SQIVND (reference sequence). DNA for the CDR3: TGTGCCAGTACTTCTTTCGGGACCTCTAACACCGGGGAGCTGTTTTTT. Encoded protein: CASTSFGTSNTGELFF.

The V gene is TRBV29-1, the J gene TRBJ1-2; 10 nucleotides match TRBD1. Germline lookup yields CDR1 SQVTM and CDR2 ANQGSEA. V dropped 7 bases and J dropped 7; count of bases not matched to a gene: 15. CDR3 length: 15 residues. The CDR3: CSANLYGTGDRGYTF. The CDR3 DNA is TGCAGCGCTAACCTTTATGGGACAGGGGATCGTGGCTACACCTTC.

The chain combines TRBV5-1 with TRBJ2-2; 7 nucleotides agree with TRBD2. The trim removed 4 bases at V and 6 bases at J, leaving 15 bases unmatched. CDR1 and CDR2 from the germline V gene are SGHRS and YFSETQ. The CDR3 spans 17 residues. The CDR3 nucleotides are TGCGCCAGCAGCCCAAGCGTGGCAGGGAGCGGGGCCGGGGAGCTGTTTTTT. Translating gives CASSPSVAGSGAGELFF.

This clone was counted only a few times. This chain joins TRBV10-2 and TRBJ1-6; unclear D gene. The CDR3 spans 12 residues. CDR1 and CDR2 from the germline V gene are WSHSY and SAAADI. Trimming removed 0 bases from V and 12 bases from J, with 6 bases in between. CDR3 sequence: CASSESKVPLHF. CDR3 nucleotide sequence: TGCGCCAGCAGTGAGTCCAAGGTACCCCTCCACTTT.

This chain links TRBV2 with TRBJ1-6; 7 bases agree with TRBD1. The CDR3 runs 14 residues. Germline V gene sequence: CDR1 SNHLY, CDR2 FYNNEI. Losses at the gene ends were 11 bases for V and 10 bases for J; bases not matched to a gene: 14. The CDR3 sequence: CAGSLTGADSPLHF. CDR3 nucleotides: TGTGCCGGATCCCTTACAGGGGCGGACTCACCCCTCCACTTT.

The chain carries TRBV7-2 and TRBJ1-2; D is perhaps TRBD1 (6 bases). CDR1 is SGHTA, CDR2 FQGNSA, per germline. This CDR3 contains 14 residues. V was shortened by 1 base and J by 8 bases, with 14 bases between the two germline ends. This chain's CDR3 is CASSLGYRVRGYTF. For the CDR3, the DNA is TGTGCCAGCAGCTTAGGCTACAGGGTGCGAGGCTACACCTTC. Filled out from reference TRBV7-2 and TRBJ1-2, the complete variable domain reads GAGVSQSPSNKVTEKGKDVELRCDPISGHTALYWYRQSLGQGLEFLIYFQGNSAPDKSGLPSDRFSAERTGGSVSTLTIQRTQQEDSAVYLCASSLGYRVRGYTFGSGTRLTVV.